This T cell receptor beta chain was sequenced for a study of blood T cell repertoires in COVID-19. Turning to the study itself: In each case, the material was cDNA or gDNA derived from T cells, B-cell-depleted T cells, or PBMCs.

Original handling: Nucleated cell number was recorded as an estimate derived from reference gene primer amplification. Method: immunoSEQ multiplex PCR; TCRdb's copy keeps in-frame clones and lacks some. V and J calls and clone size follow that table, whereas D and trimming were derived from the DNA. The repertoire holds some 200,000 clones, with 83% as singletons. Germline trimming cut 6 bases from V and 9 bases from J; bases unmatched to any gene: 10. This CDR3 region has 13 residues. Per germline, CDR1 SGHAT and CDR2 FQNNGV. This clonotype was obtained from a woman in her twenties or thirties with COVID-19, enrolled during active disease. The sample was peripheral blood. This chain connects TRBV11-2 to TRBJ2-5, with 7 bases lining up with TRBD1. This chain's CDR3 is CASSPGTATAQYF. The CDR3 DNA reads TGTGCCAGCAGTCCCGGGACAGCGACGGCCCAGTACTTC.